Listed below are T cell receptor beta chains from one sample, sequenced in a study of blood T cell repertoires in COVID-19. The data were produced by immunoSEQ multiplex PCR, yet TCRdb's version contains in-frame clones alone and is incomplete. The top ten clones hold about 4.1% of a sample with roughly 250,000 clones, approximately 83% of them seen once. The sequencing sample was made of PBMCs or T cells enriched from blood (not recorded which). The receptor source for this set is a woman aged 25-40 years who had recovered from COVID-19. Both conserved end residues are part of each CDR3. D genes are given only for firm matches. Rows may omit the clone size; those that give it use once, few, many or a size class.

D | J | size | V | CDR3 | DNA
- | TRBJ2-1 | - | TRBV12-3/TRBV12-4 | CASAQGGENEQFF | TGTGCCAGCGCCCAGGGGGGAGAAAATGAGCAGTTCTTC
TRBD2 | TRBJ2-7 | - | TRBV5-6 | CASSGDRGGYEQYF | TGTGCCAGCAGCGGGGACCGGGGAGGGTACGAGCAGTACTTC
- | TRBJ2-2 | - | TRBV18 | CASSPGDSINTGELFF | TGTGCCAGCTCACCAGGGGACTCGATAAACACCGGGGAGCTGTTTTTT
TRBD1 | TRBJ1-2 | - | TRBV28 | CASSRGTGGDCTF | TGTGCCAGCAGCCGTGGGACAGGGGGCGACTGCACCTTC
TRBD2 | TRBJ2-1 | few | TRBV6-4 | CASSESGSYNEQFF | TGTGCCAGCAGTGAAAGCGGGAGTTACAATGAGCAGTTCTTC
- | TRBJ2-1 | - | TRBV21-1 | CASSKLRDRTSYNEQFF | TGTGCCAGCAGCAAACTTAGGGACAGGACTTCCTACAATGAGCAGTTCTTC
- | TRBJ2-7 | - | TRBV29-1 | CSAMTGVRDDEQYF | TGCAGCGCAATGACGGGGGTTCGGGATGACGAGCAGTACTTC
TRBD1 | TRBJ1-6 | - | TRBV3-1/TRBV3-2 | CASSQGQGAYSPLHF | TGTGCCAGCAGCCAGGGACAGGGGGCTTATTCACCCCTCCACTTT
- | TRBJ2-6 | - | TRBV9 | CASSIYEQGSGANVLTF | TGTGCCAGCAGCATATATGAACAGGGCTCTGGGGCCAACGTCCTGACTTTC
TRBD1 | TRBJ1-3 | - | TRBV27 | CASSSTGSSGNTIYF | TGTGCCAGCAGTTCGACAGGGTCCTCTGGAAACACCATATATTTT
TRBD2 | TRBJ2-1 | - | TRBV9 | CASSVATAGGANEQFF | TGTGCCAGCAGCGTAGCTACAGCGGGAGGAGCCAATGAGCAGTTCTTC
- | TRBJ2-7 | - | TRBV28 | CASSFRQVQYF | TGTGCCAGCAGTTTCCGTCAGGTGCAGTACTTC
- | TRBJ2-3 | - | TRBV6-5 | CASSAWGLTDTQYF | TGTGCCAGCTCGGCGTGGGGGCTCACAGATACGCAGTATTTT
- | TRBJ2-7 | - | TRBV6-5 | CASSSTGYEQYF | TGTGCCAGCAGTTCCACGGGGTACGAGCAGTACTTC
TRBD1 | TRBJ1-5 | once | TRBV7-9 | CASQDRAYQPQHF | TGTGCCAGCCAGGACAGGGCCTATCAGCCCCAGCATTTT
TRBD1 | TRBJ2-5 | - | TRBV7-2 | CARAPLGTGQETQYF | TGTGCCAGGGCCCCCCTGGGGACAGGCCAAGAGACCCAGTACTTC
- | TRBJ1-1 | - | TRBV6-5 | CASRRGRGTAEAFF | TGTGCCAGCAGACGAGGGAGGGGAACGGCTGAAGCTTTCTTT
TRBD1 | TRBJ2-1 | - | TRBV7-6 | CASRSPTGKSHNEQFF | TGTGCCAGCAGGTCACCGACAGGGAAGTCGCACAATGAGCAGTTCTTC
- | TRBJ2-2 | - | TRBV6-1 | CASSEQGRGTGELFF | TGTGCCAGCAGTGAGCAGGGGAGGGGCACCGGGGAGCTGTTTTTT
TRBD1 | TRBJ1-5 | - | TRBV7-9 | CASSLCRDRPSSNQPQHF | TGTGCCAGCAGCTTATGCCGGGACAGGCCTTCTAGCAATCAGCCCCAGCATTTT
- | TRBJ2-5 | - | TRBV25-1 | CASSTLGSIYF | TGTGCCAGCAGTACCTTGGGGAGTATCTACTTC
- | TRBJ2-3 | once | TRBV7-6 | CASTERITDTQYF | TGTGCCAGCACGGAGCGGATCACAGATACGCAGTATTTT
TRBD2 | TRBJ2-4 | - | TRBV29-1 | CSVDGTREVGGNIQYF | TGCAGCGTTGATGGGACTAGAGAGGTTGGCGGAAACATTCAGTACTTC
- | TRBJ1-4 | - | TRBV6-4 | CASSDGQGTGKLFF | TGTGCCAGCAGTGACGGGCAGGGGACGGGAAAACTGTTTTTT
TRBD1 | TRBJ2-7 | - | TRBV5-4 | CASSLAHGTGSDEQYF | TGTGCCAGCAGCTTGGCACACGGGACAGGGAGCGACGAGCAGTACTTC
TRBD2 | TRBJ2-5 | few | TRBV5-1 | CASSSSSGVKEETQYF | TGCGCCAGCAGTTCCTCTAGCGGCGTCAAAGAAGAGACCCAGTACTTC
- | TRBJ1-1 | few | TRBV11-3 | CASSLDREGCTEAFF | TGTGCCAGCAGCTTAGACAGGGAGGGATGCACTGAAGCTTTCTTT
- | TRBJ1-1 | - | TRBV5-4 | CASSLGQSNTEAFF | TGTGCCAGCAGCTTGGGACAGAGTAACACTGAAGCTTTCTTT
TRBD1 | TRBJ2-7 | - | TRBV4-2 | CASSQGGQVPYEQYF | TGTGCCAGCAGCCAAGGTGGACAGGTCCCCTACGAGCAGTACTTC
TRBD2 | TRBJ2-3 | - | TRBV9 | CASSVVASGGKDTQYF | TGTGCCAGCAGCGTAGTGGCTAGCGGGGGGAAAGATACGCAGTATTTT
TRBD2 | TRBJ2-7 | - | TRBV5-4 | CASSSTSNEQYF | TGTGCCAGCTCTTCGACTAGCAACGAGCAGTACTTC